This T cell receptor (beta chain) was profiled in a study of identical twins. Notes on this clonotype: The target antigen is unknown. This may arise from a read error, as a much more abundant clone is one base away.

TCRdb analysed the 5' RACE reads with MiXCR anew, one entry per CDR3 protein. Of around 1.7 million distinct CDR3 sequences in the sample, roughly 35% were seen once. Study-wide results and caveats: Out-of-frame beta chain sequences displayed weaker excess sharing between twins. Zero-insertion analyses could be partly confounded by invariant MAIT and iNKT cells.

The sequencing input was cord blood. This TCR came from a newborn girl in good health.

The chain's CDR3 is CASSPLAGYNEQYF. The CDR3 DNA reads TGTGCCAGCAGCCCTTTAGCGGGTTACAATGAGCAGTACTTC. This chain links TRBV7-8 with TRBJ2-7; 7 positions match TRBD2. This CDR3 has 14 residues. Germline values: CDR1 SGHVS, CDR2 FQNEAQ. After removal of 5 bases from V and 7 bases from J, the junction contained 11 bases not matched to a gene.